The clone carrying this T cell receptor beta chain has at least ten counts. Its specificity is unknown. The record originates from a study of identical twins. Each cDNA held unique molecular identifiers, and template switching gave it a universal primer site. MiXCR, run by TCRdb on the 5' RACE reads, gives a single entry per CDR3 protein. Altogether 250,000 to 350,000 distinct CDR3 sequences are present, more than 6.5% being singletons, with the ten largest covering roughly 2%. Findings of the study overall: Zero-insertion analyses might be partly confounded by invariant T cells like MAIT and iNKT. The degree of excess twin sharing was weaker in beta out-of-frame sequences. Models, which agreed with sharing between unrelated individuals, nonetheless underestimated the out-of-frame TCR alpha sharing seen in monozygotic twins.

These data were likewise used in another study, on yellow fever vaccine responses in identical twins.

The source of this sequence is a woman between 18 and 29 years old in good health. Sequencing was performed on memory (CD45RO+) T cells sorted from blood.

The CDR3 loop reads CASSLSGTGELFF. Here the CDR3 DNA reads TGTGCCAGCAGCTTGAGTGGCACCGGGGAGCTGTTTTTT. The V call is TRBV5-6, the J call TRBJ2-2; no reliable D call. The V and J ends lost 1 base and 4 bases respectively, with 5 bases between them. This CDR3 comprises 13 residues. Germline CDR1 SGHDT, CDR2 YYEEEE.